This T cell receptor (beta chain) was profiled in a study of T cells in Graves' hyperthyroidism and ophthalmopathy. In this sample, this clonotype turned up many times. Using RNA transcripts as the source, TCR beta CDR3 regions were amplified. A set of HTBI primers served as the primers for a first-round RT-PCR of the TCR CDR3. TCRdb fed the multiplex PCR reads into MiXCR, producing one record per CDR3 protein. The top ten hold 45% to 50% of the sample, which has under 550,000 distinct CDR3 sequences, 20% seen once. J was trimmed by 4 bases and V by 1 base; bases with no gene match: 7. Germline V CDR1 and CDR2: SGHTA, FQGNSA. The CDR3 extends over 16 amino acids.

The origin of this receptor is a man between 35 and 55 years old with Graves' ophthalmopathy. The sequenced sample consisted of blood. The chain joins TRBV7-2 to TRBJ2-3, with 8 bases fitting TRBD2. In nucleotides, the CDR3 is TGTGCCAGCAGCTTAGTGACTAGCGTACTCGCAGATACGCAGTATTTT. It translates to CASSLVTSVLADTQYF.